This TCR beta chain was found in a study of cytomegalovirus exposure and HLA in healthy donors. Study context: Researchers previously reported finding 90 million to 130 million unique TCR beta sequences from 170 million or so T cells.

The CDR3 is 13 amino acids. V shed 5 bases and J 10 bases; nucleotides not matched to a gene: 8. CDR1 and CDR2 (germline): SNHLY, FYNNEI. PCR used 60 Vbeta primers and 13 Jbeta primers. Here immunoSEQ multiplex PCR was the method, and the copy in TCRdb shows in-frame clones only, minus some. The data show around 220,000 clones, roughly 85% seen once. In this sample, this clone turned up a few times. This clonotype was sampled from a man between 18 and 29 years old in good health and CMV-seronegative. The source material was PBMCs. The gene calls are TRBV2 and TRBJ2-5, with 9 positions matching TRBD1. This chain's CDR3 is CASSPGTGTIQYF. Here the CDR3 DNA reads TGTGCCAGCAGTCCCGGGACAGGGACGATCCAGTACTTC. The complete variable domain, with remaining parts taken from reference TRBV2 and TRBJ2-5, reads EPEVTQTPSHQVTQMGQEVILRCVPISNHLYFYWYRQILGQKVEFLVSFYNNEISEKSEIFDDQFSVERPDGSNFTLKIRSTKLEDSAMYFCASSPGTGTIQYFGPGTRLLVL.